The TCR beta chain described here comes from a study of shared clonotypes between healthy human individuals. Study outcomes and limitations: Tissues were not sampled, only blood, and their repertoires likely differ.

CDR3 length: 13 residues. Trimming left V 4 bases short and J 0 bases short, with 10 bases between. Germline V gives CDR1 GTSNPN, CDR2 SVGIG (reference sequence). Generated by immunoSEQ multiplex PCR, the TCRdb table keeps only in-frame clones and is missing some. The data show 2 million to 2.5 million clones, with under 97% seen just once and over 0.1% held by the top ten. This clone has a single count. Antigen specificity is unknown. The chain is built from TRBV30 and TRBJ2-7; D uncertain. The clonotype comes from a young man in good health. The sequenced sample was naive CD4+ T cells sorted from blood. Noted subset: CD45RA+ positively selected. The CDR3 DNA reads as TGTGCCTGGAACAGTGGTAGCTCCTACGAGCAGTACTTC. Residues: CAWNSGSSYEQYF.